Each of the 14 T cell receptor beta chains below was sequenced from the same sample in a study of shared clonotypes between healthy human individuals. The data were produced by immunoSEQ multiplex PCR, yet TCRdb's version contains in-frame clones alone and is incomplete. Among around 980,000 clones listed, more than 75% were seen once. Input material: memory CD4+ T cells from PBMCs. The subset here: CD45RA-negative fraction. The receptors stem from a man aged 18 to 29 in good health. Some clones in this sample may be carry-over from other donors' samples.

The rearrangement links TRBV6-1 to TRBJ1-5, with TRBD1 as a possible D gene (6 bases). The CDR3 has 16 residues. Germline CDR1 MNHNS, CDR2 SASEGT. Between the trimmed V and J ends, which lost 2 bases and 7 bases, there was a span of 18 bases. CDR3: CASSELWGREEQPQHF. The DNA of the CDR3 is TGTGCCAGCAGTGAATTATGGGGGCGGGAGGAACAGCCCCAGCATTTT.

CDR3 amino acids: CASSLIASGHEQFF. CDR3 coding DNA: TGTGCCAGCAGCTTGATAGCTAGCGGGCATGAGCAGTTCTTC. The chain couples TRBV5-6 to TRBJ2-1; the match to TRBD2 covers 8 bases. This CDR3 comprises 14 residues. J was trimmed by 8 bases and V by 1 base; bases with no gene match: 5. Per the germline V gene, CDR1 is SGHDT and CDR2 is YYEEEE.

The gene calls are TRBV20-1 and TRBJ2-7; unclear D gene. Trimming shortened V by 6 bases and J by 4 bases, and 7 bases separated the two germline ends. Germline assignment: CDR1 DFQATT and CDR2 SNEGSKA (reference sequence). The CDR3 contains 10 residues. The CDR3 DNA reads as TGCAGTGCCCTTGATTACGAGCAGTACTTC. As protein: CSALDYEQYF.

J is TRBJ1-3 and V is TRBV7-9; weak D call: TRBD1 (5 bases). The V gene lost 5 bases and the J gene lost 0 bases, with 14 bases spanning the gap. From germline, CDR1 is SEHNR and CDR2 FQNEAQ (reference sequence). CDR3 length equals 16 residues. CDR3 amino acids: CASSEEGRRSGNTIYF. The DNA for the CDR3 is TGTGCCAGCAGCGAAGAGGGACGGCGCTCTGGAAACACCATATATTTT.

The rearrangement uses TRBV10-2 and TRBJ1-1; D possibly corresponds to TRBD1 (6 bases). The CDR3 has 15 residues. Germline values: CDR1 WSHSY, CDR2 SAAADI. Trimming stripped 0 bases from V and 1 base from J, with 9 bases between. In nucleotides, the CDR3 is TGCGCCAGCAGTGAGTCGAGAGGGGGGAACACTGAAGCTTTCTTT. Protein product: CASSESRGGNTEAFF.

J is TRBJ1-1 and V is TRBV5-1; TRBD1 agrees at 7 bases. This CDR3 has 15 amino acids. Germline trimming cut 3 bases from V and 6 bases from J; bases unmatched to any gene: 11. The germline gives CDR1 SGHRS, CDR2 YFSETQ. The chain's CDR3 is CASSSFANRGAEAFF. In DNA, the CDR3 is TGCGCCAGCAGCTCGTTTGCGAACAGGGGCGCTGAAGCTTTCTTT.

CDR3 sequence: CASSGGAYGYTF. DNA of the CDR3: TGTGCCAGCAGCGGGGGGGCTTATGGCTACACCTTC. The rearrangement uses TRBV14 and TRBJ1-2; D may be TRBD1 (6 bases). The CDR3 has 12 residues. Germline loops: CDR1 SGHDN, CDR2 FVKESK. V dropped 5 bases and J dropped 5 bases, with 9 bases sitting between them. The full variable domain, with the rest looked up from reference TRBV14 and TRBJ1-2, is EAGVTQFPSHSVIEKGQTVTLRCDPISGHDNLYWYRRVMGKEIKFLLHFVKESKQDESGMPNNRFLAERTGGTYSTLKVQPAELEDSGVYFCASSGGAYGYTFGSGTRLTVV.

This clone appeared once. The V and J genes are TRBV4-1 and TRBJ2-4; D is uncertain. This CDR3 region has 15 residues. Germline lookup yields CDR1 MGHRA and CDR2 YSYEKL. V lost 0 bases and J 2 bases, leaving 8 bases between the germline ends. The DNA for the CDR3 is TGCGCCAGCAGCCAAGACAGAACTACCAAAAACATTCAGTACTTC. It is translated as CASSQDRTTKNIQYF.

About this clone itself: Germline and junction disagree at one end, which may indicate a read error. This chain links TRBV29-1 with TRBJ1-1; D unresolved. The CDR3 consists of 13 residues. Per germline, CDR1 SQVTM and CDR2 ANQGSEA. CDR3 loop: CGVGVGGNTEAFF. CDR3 bases: TGCGGCGTTGGCGTGGGCGGGAACACTGAAGCTTTCTTT.

On this clone itself: A read error is likely, as this CDR3 ends without the conserved phenylalanine or tryptophan. The rearrangement links TRBV25-1 to TRBJ1-4, with a tentative D call TRBD1 (6 bases). Germline CDR1 is MGHDK and CDR2 is SYGVNS. Trimming took off 4 bases at V and 0 bases at J, with 15 bases between the two ends. The CDR3 is 17 amino acids. The CDR3 loop is CASSAPGRGTTNEKLFL. CDR3 nucleotide sequence: TGTGCCAGCAGTGCCCCGGGCAGGGGTACAACTAATGAAAAACTGTTTCTT.

The chain recombines TRBV28 with TRBJ2-1, with TRBD2 matching over 9 bases. Germline V gene sequence: CDR1 MDHEN, CDR2 SYDVKM. The V and J ends lost 7 bases and 5 bases, in that order; junction bases with no gene match: 9. CDR3 length: 15 amino acids. CDR3 amino acids: CASTLSGRGDNEQFF. The CDR3 region has the DNA TGTGCCAGCACCCTTAGCGGGAGAGGGGACAATGAGCAGTTCTTC. Complete variable domain (other parts from reference TRBV28 and TRBJ2-1): DVKVTQSSRYLVKRTGEKVFLECVQDMDHENMFWYRQDPGLGLRLIYFSYDVKMKEKGDIPEGYSVSREKKERFSLILESASTNQTSMYLCASTLSGRGDNEQFFGPGTRLTVL.

Here the CDR3 DNA reads TGTGCCAGCAGCGGGGGAGCCCGCAAAACCCAGTTCTTC. Translated: CASSGGARKTQFF. The V and J genes are TRBV7-3 and TRBJ2-1, with D perhaps given as TRBD1 or TRBD2 (5 bases each). This CDR3 region has 13 residues. Per germline, CDR1 SGHTA and CDR2 FQGTGA. Trimming stripped 5 bases from V and 13 bases from J, with 18 bases between.

The gene calls are TRBV5-1 and TRBJ2-2; TRBD2 matches at 7 bases. CDR3 length: 16 residues. J was trimmed by 0 bases and V by 2 bases; bases with no gene match: 4. Germline-derived CDR1 and CDR2 are SGHRS and YFSETQ. The CDR3 here is CASSLQSGANTGELFF. The DNA of the CDR3 is TGCGCCAGCAGCTTACAGAGCGGGGCGAACACCGGGGAGCTGTTTTTT.

The genes are TRBV18 and TRBJ1-1; D possibly corresponds to TRBD1 (5 bases). Deletions cut 3 bases from V and 7 bases from J, with 15 bases between. This CDR3 has 14 residues. CDR1 is KGHSH, CDR2 LQKENI, per germline. CDR3 sequence reads: CASSPHEQTDEAFF. The DNA for the CDR3 is TGTGCCAGCTCACCCCACGAACAGACAGATGAAGCTTTCTTT.